This T cell receptor beta chain was recorded in a study of T cell repertoires in cytomegalovirus infection. Overall study: Matching HLA type and CMV infection were both indicated by public TCR beta signatures. Study-wide points: CMV-specific TCR beta clonotypes restricted by HLA-C dominated the ex vivo response.

This clonotype was counted at least ten times. Antigen specificity is unknown. Germline CDR1 and CDR2: SGHTA and FQGNSA. This CDR3 comprises 18 residues. The germline V and J ends were trimmed by 0 bases and 0 bases, with 16 bases remaining between them. TCRdb re-analysed the reads in MiXCR, keeping a single row per CDR3 protein. The repertoire consists of 200,000 to 300,000 distinct CDR3 sequences, with 6.5% occurring once and the leading ten covering under 7.5%. This chain connects TRBV7-2 to TRBJ2-3; D is perhaps TRBD1 or TRBD2 (5 bases each). The specimen sequenced was PBMCs. This TCR was sampled from a human donor in good health (CMV status not recorded). Some clones in this sample may be carry-over from other donors' samples. The CDR3 coding sequence is TGTGCCAGCAGCTTAGCGTTCGCTTGGGGGTCGAGCACAGATACGCAGTATTTT. This encodes CASSLAFAWGSSTDTQYF.